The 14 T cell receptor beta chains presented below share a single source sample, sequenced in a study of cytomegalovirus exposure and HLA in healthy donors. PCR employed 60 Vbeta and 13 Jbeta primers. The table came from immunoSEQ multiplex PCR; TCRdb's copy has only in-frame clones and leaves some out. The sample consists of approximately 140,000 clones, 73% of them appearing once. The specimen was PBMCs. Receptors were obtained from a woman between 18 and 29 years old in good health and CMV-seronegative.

In DNA form, the CDR3 reads TGTGCCAGCAGCTTAGAGAGGCTAGCGGGCTACAATGAGCAGTTCTTC. It is translated as CASSLERLAGYNEQFF. V is TRBV7-2 and J is TRBJ2-1, with TRBD2 matching 8 bases. Unmatched junction bases numbered 5, after V lost 1 base and J lost 3 bases. Germline-derived CDR1 and CDR2 are SGHTA and FQGNSA. There are 16 residues in the CDR3. Full variable domain (remainder filled in from reference TRBV7-2 and TRBJ2-1): GAGVSQSPSNKVTEKGKDVELRCDPISGHTALYWYRQSLGQGLEFLIYFQGNSAPDKSGLPSDRFSAERTGGSVSTLTIQRTQQEDSAVYLCASSLERLAGYNEQFFGPGTRLTVL.

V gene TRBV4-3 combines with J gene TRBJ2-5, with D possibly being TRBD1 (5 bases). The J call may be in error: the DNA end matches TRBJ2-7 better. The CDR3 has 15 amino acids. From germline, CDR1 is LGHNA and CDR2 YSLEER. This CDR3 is CASSQGETEAYEQYF. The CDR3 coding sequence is TGCGCCAGCAGCCAAGGCGAGACAGAGGCCTACGAGCAGTACTTC.

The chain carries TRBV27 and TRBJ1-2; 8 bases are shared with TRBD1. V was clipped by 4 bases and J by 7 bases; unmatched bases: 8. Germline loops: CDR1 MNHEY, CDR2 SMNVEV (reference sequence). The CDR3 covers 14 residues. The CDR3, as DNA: TGTGCCAGCAGTTACGCTGACAGGGGTGCTGGCTACACCTTC. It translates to CASSYADRGAGYTF.

The CDR3 nucleotides read TGTGCCAGCAGTGAGCGGGAGTACCCCTACGAGCAGTACGTC. Translated, it gives CASSEREYPYEQYV. The genes are TRBV6-4 and TRBJ2-7, with 7 bases lining up with TRBD2. Looked up from germline, CDR1 is MRHNA and CDR2 is SNTAGT. The V segment lost 3 bases and the J segment 2 bases; nucleotides outside the gene matches: 4. The CDR3 spans 14 residues.

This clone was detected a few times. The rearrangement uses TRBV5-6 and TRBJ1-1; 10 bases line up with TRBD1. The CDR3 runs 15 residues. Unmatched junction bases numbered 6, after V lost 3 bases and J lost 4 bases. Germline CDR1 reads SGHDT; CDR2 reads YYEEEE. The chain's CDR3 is CASSSSDRGATEAFF. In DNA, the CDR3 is TGTGCCAGCAGCTCCTCGGACAGGGGGGCCACTGAAGCTTTCTTT.

The CDR3 region has the DNA TGTGCCAGCAGCTTAGCGACTAGCGACTCCTACGAGCAGTACGTC. Its protein is CASSLATSDSYEQYV. The gene calls are TRBV7-2 and TRBJ2-7; 8 nucleotides align to TRBD2. With 0 bases clipped from V and 0 bases from J, the junction kept 1 base outside the gene matches. The CDR3 has 15 amino acids. Germline loops: CDR1 SGHTA, CDR2 FQGNSA.

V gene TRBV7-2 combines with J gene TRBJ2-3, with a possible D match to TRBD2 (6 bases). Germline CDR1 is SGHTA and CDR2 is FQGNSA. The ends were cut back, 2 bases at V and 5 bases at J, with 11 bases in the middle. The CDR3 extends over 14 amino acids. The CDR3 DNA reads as TGTGCCAGCAGCTTAACGACTAGTGGAGATACGCAGTATTTT. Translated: CASSLTTSGDTQYF.

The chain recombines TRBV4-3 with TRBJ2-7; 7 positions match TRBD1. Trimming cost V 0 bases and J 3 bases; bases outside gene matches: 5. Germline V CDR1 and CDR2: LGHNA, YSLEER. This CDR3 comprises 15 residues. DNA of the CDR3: TGCGCCAGCAGCCAAGATCTGAACAGGGGCTACGAGCAGTACTTC. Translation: CASSQDLNRGYEQYF.

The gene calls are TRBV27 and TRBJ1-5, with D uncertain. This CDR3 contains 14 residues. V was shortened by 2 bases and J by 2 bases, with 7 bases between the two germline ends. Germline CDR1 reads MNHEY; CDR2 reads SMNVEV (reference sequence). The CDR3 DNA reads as TGTGCCAGCAGTTTAGTGGGCGGCAATCAGCCCCAGCATTTT. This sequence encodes CASSLVGGNQPQHF.

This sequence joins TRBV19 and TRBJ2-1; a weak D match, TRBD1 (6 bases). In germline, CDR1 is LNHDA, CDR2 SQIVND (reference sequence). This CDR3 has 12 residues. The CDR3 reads CASGHSYNEQFF. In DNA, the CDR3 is TGTGCTTCGGGACACAGTTACAATGAGCAGTTCTTC.

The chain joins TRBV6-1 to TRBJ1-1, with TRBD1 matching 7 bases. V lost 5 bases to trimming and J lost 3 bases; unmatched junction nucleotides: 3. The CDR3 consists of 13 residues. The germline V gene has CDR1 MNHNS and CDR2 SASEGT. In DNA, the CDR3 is TGTGCCAGCAGTCGGGACAGATACACTGAAGCTTTCTTT. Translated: CASSRDRYTEAFF.

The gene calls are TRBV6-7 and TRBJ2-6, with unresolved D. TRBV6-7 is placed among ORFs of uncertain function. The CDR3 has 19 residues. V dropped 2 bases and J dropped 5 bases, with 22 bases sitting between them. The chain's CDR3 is CASSYVKRLSAVWANVLTF. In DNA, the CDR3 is TGTGCCAGCAGTTACGTTAAGAGGTTATCTGCAGTATGGGCCAACGTCCTGACTTTC.

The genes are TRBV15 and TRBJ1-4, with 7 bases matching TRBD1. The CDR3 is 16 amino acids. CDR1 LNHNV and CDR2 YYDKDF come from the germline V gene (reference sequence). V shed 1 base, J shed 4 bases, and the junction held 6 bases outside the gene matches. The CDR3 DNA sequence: TGTGCCACCAGCAGAGCCGGGACAGATTTTAATGAAAAACTGTTTTTT. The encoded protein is CATSRAGTDFNEKLFF. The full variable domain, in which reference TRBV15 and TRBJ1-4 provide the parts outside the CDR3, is DAMVIQNPRYQVTQFGKPVTLSCSQTLNHNVMYWYQQKSSQAPKLLFHYYDKDFNNEADTPDNFQSRRPNTSFCFLDIRSPGLGDTAMYLCATSRAGTDFNEKLFFGSGTQLSVL.

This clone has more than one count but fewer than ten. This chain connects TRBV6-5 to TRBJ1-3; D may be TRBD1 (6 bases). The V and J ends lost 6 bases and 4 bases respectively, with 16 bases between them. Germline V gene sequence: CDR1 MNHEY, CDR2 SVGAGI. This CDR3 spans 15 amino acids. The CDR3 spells CASRLDSSLGNTIYF. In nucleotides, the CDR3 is TGTGCCAGCAGACTGGACAGTAGCTTGGGAAACACCATATATTTT.